One and the same sample provided the 9 T cell receptor beta chains below, sequenced in a study of blood T cell repertoires in COVID-19. Profiled with immunoSEQ multiplex PCR; TCRdb holds only in-frame clones, not every one. The sample includes roughly 110,000 clones, roughly 88% of them seen just once. Source material: peripheral blood. The source is a man in his fifties or sixties with active or convalescent COVID-19.

In its sample, this clone was seen once. This chain joins TRBV11-2 and TRBJ2-7, with D unresolved. Trimming pared 4 bases from V and 3 bases from J, leaving 7 bases between. The germline CDR1 and CDR2 sequences are SGHAT and FQNNGV. The CDR3 length is 12 residues. The chain's CDR3 is CASSSTYYEQYF. The CDR3 DNA reads as TGTGCCAGCAGCTCAACCTACTACGAGCAGTACTTC.

The chain employs TRBV19 and TRBJ2-3; 12 nucleotides line up with TRBD2. The V gene's germline CDR1 is LNHDA and CDR2 SQIVND (reference sequence). The V segment lost 3 bases and the J segment 2 bases; nucleotides outside the gene matches: 9. The CDR3 runs 18 residues. The CDR3 loop is CASSMKGGLAGHTDTQYF. The CDR3 region has the DNA TGTGCCAGTAGTATGAAGGGAGGACTAGCGGGGCACACAGATACGCAGTATTTT.

V usage is TRBV14 and J usage is TRBJ1-1; D possibly corresponds to TRBD1 (6 bases). V was trimmed by 0 bases and J by 5 bases, leaving 16 bases between them. The CDR3 is 16 residues long. Germline V CDR1 and CDR2: SGHDN, FVKESK. The CDR3 DNA reads as TGTGCCAGCAGCCAAGAGATTGGGGGCGTCAAGACTGAAGCTTTCTTT. Its translation is CASSQEIGGVKTEAFF.

The rearrangement links TRBV5-1 to TRBJ2-7; 12 positions agree with TRBD1. V gave up 2 bases and J gave up 2 bases; unmatched junction bases: 5. This CDR3 comprises 16 residues. Germline assignment: CDR1 SGHRS and CDR2 YFSETQ. The CDR3 is CASSFSGQGATYEQYF. The CDR3 DNA reads TGCGCCAGCAGCTTTTCGGGACAGGGGGCGACCTACGAGCAGTACTTC.

This sequence joins TRBV6-5 and TRBJ1-6; a possible D gene is TRBD1 (5 bases). Germline V CDR1 and CDR2: MNHEY, SVGAGI. The CDR3 has 16 amino acids. Trimming cost V 1 base and J 0 bases, with 7 bases left between them. The CDR3 DNA is TGTGCCAGCAGTTACTGGGGCTCCTCCTATAATTCACCCCTCCACTTT. It specifies CASSYWGSSYNSPLHF.

The rearrangement uses TRBV4-1 and TRBJ1-3, with 12 bases aligning to TRBD1. Looked up from germline, CDR1 is MGHRA and CDR2 is YSYEKL. V was pared by 3 bases and J by 0 bases, with 12 bases of the junction left unmatched. The length of the CDR3 is 20 residues. The CDR3 spells CASSHPRDRGPGVSGNTIYF. The CDR3 DNA follows: TGCGCCAGCAGCCACCCCCGGGACAGGGGGCCTGGAGTCTCTGGAAACACCATATATTTT.

The chain carries TRBV11-3 and TRBJ1-1, with 8 positions matching TRBD1. Germline V gene sequence: CDR1 SGHNT, CDR2 YENEEA. Trimming at V came to 1 base and at J to 4 bases, leaving 17 bases not matched to a gene. CDR3 length: 19 residues. CDR3 in amino acids: CASSLGDRRPPERGTEAFF. As DNA, the CDR3 is TGTGCCAGCAGCTTAGGGGACAGGAGACCTCCAGAAAGGGGCACTGAAGCTTTCTTT.

This clone was picked up one time. The chain uses TRBV5-1 and TRBJ2-3, with 9 bases fitting TRBD1. The CDR3 runs 15 residues. The J segment lost 4 bases and the V segment lost 4 bases, leaving 7 bases of the junction unmatched. The germline V gene has CDR1 SGHRS and CDR2 YFSETQ. DNA for the CDR3: TGCGCCAGCAGCACCGGGACAGGGTCCGCAGATACGCAGTATTTT. Translated: CASSTGTGSADTQYF.

This chain links TRBV3-1 (or the pseudogene TRBV3-2) with TRBJ2-3; a weak D match, TRBD1 (7 bases). The germline V gene encodes CDR1 LGHDT and CDR2 YNNKEL (reference sequence). Deletions cut 3 bases from V and 8 bases from J, with 12 bases between. This CDR3 is built from 13 residues. The CDR3 spells CASSHNQGGTQYF. As DNA, the CDR3 is TGTGCCAGCAGCCATAACCAGGGGGGTACGCAGTATTTT.